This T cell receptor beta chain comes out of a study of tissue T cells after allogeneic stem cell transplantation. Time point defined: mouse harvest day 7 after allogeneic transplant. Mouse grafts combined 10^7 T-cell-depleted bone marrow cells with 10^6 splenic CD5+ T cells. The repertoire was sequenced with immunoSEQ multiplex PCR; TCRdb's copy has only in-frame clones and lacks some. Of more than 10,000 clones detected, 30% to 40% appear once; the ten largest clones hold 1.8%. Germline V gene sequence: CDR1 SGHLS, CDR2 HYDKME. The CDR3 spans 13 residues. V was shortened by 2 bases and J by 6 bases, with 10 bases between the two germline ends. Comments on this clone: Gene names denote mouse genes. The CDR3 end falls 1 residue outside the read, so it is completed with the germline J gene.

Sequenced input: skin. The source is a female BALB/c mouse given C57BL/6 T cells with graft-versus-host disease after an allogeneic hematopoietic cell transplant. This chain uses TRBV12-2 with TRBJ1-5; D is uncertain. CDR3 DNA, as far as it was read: TGTGCCAGCTCTCCCGAAGGAAGCCAGGCTCCGCTT. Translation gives CASSPEGSQAPL. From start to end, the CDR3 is CASSPEGSQAPLF. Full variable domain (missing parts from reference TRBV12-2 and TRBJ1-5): NSGVVQSPRYIIKGKGERSILKCIPISGHLSVAWYQQTQGQELKFFIQHYDKMERDKGNLPSRFSVQQFDDYHSEMNMSALELEDSAVYFCASSPEGSQAPLFGEGTRLSVL.